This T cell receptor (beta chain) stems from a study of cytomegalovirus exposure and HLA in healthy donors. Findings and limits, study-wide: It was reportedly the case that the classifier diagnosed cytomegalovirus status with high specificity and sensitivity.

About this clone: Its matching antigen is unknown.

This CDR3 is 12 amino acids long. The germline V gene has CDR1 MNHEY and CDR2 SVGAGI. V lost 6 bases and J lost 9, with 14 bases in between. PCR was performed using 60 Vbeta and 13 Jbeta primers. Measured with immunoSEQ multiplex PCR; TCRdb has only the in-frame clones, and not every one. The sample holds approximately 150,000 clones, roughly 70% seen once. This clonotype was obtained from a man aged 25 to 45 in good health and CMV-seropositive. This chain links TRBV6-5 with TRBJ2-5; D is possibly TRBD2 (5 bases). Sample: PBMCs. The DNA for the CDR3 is TGTGCCAGCAGACACGGTCAGGAGGCCCAGTACTTC. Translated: CASRHGQEAQYF.